This TCR beta chain was retrieved from a study of cytomegalovirus exposure and HLA in healthy donors. Study-level findings and limits: The study found most TCR sequences rare, yet found some public TCRs in many donors.

Concerning this clone itself: Its antigen remains unidentified.

The data were produced by immunoSEQ multiplex PCR, yet TCRdb's version contains in-frame clones alone and is incomplete. Of about 360,000 clones listed, about nine tenths are singletons. Trimming removed 4 bases from V and 3 bases from J, with 7 bases in between. The V gene's germline CDR1 is SGHDN and CDR2 FVKESK. The CDR3 contains 13 residues. The TCR originated in a woman aged 18-29 years in good health and CMV-seronegative. Sample: PBMCs. J is TRBJ2-1 and V is TRBV14, with no clear D. CDR3 nucleotides: TGTGCCAGCAGCCCCTTCCGCTACAATGAGCAGTTCTTC. Its translation is CASSPFRYNEQFF.